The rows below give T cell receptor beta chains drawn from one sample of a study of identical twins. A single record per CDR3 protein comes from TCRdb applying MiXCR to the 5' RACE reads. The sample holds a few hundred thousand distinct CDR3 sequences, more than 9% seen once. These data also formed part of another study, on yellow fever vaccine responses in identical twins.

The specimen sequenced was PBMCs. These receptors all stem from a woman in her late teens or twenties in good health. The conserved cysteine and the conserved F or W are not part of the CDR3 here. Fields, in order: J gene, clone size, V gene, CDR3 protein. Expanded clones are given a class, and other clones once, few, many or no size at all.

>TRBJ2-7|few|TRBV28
ASLSPHSYEQY
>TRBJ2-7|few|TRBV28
ASTQLAVKY
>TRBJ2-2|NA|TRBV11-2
ASSLVQGSTGELF
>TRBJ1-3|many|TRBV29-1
SVGEGRTSGNTIY
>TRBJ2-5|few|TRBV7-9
ASSKGTGQETQY
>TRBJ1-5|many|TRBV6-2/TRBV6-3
ASSWGGGSNQPQH
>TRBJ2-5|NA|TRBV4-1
ASSQVRTGQETQY
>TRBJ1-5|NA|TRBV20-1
SASVDRGQPQH
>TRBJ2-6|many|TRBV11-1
ASSLSGTGGSGANVLT
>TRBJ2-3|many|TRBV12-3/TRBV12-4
ASRRTGGTDTQY
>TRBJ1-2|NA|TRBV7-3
ASSLTPQGVYGYT
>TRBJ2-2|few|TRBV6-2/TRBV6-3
ASRLAGEAGELF
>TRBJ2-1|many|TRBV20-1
SAELMASGRNEQF
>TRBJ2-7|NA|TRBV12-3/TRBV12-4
ASSLGIRIAGAYEQY
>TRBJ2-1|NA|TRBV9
ASSVGPATGLAGGPYNEQF
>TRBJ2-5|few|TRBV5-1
ASSPPQGWNQETQY
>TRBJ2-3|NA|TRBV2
TSSLDRGGGPTDTQY
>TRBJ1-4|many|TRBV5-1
ASSLEGISYEKLF
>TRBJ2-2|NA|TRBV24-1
ATTGTGTNTGELF
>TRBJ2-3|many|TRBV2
ASYSSTDTQY
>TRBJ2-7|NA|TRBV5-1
ASMRDYEQY
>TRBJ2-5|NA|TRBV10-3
AISESSSGRMDETQY
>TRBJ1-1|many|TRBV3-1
ASSQFSGMNTEAF
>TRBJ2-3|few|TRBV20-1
SAREAAGPDTQY
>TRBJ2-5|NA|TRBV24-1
ATSGAQGYQETQY
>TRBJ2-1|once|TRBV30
ALKRGGLQQF
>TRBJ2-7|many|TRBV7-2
ASRGGAYEQY
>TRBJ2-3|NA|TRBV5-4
ASSLRAGGGGDTQY
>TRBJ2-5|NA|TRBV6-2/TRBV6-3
ASSYLTQQETQY
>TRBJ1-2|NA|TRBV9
ASSARQGAGGYT
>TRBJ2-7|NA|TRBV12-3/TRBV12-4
ASSFDRYEQY
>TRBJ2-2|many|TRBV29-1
SGPPGTENTGELF
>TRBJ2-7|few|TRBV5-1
ASRPAGQPLYEQY
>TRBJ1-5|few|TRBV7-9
ASSAAGTLNQPQH
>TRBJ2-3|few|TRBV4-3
ASSQGVSPDTQY
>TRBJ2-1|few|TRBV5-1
ASSGRLAGALLGNEQF
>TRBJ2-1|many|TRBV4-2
ASSQDPAGEVQQF
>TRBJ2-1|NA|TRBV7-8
ASSPRGTEVEQF
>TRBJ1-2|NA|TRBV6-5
ASSFRQGAGYHYGYT
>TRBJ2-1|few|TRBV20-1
SARDRGTSGGPYNEQF
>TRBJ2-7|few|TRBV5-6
ASSGTQGLEVYEQY
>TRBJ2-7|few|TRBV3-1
ASSHANRGFYEQY
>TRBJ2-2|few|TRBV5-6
ASTLWTGSNTGELF
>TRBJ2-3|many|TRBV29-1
SVMGQGEGADTQY
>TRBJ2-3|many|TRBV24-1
ATSSTRERGDTQY
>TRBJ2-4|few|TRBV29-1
SVVGSGTAGSKNIQY